The 29 T cell receptor beta chains below all came from one sample that was sequenced in a study of CD8 T cells in ankylosing spondylitis. TCRdb redid the calling of the 5' RACE reads with MiXCR, one entry per CDR3 protein. Counted here are a few hundred thousand distinct CDR3 sequences, 15% to 20% occurring once; the ten biggest clones make up roughly a third. Source material: blood, either unsorted or a sorted T cell fraction (not recorded which). The source of these receptors is a male donor with ankylosing spondylitis or in good health (not recorded which).

Turning to this clonotype: A much larger clone sits a single nucleotide away, making a read error possible. CDR3 region: CATSRSRQGWNKQFF. CDR3 nucleotide sequence: TGTGCCACCAGCAGAAGTCGACAGGGATGGAATAAGCAGTTCTTC. This rearrangement joins TRBV15 to TRBJ2-1; 7 bases agree with TRBD1. The CDR3 runs to 15 residues. Germline CDR1 LNHNV, CDR2 YYDKDF (reference sequence). Trimming cost V 2 bases and J 11 bases; bases outside gene matches: 12.

The rearrangement uses TRBV4-3 and TRBJ2-7, with no clear D. CDR1 and CDR2 (germline): LGHNA, YSLEER. The CDR3 loop spans 14 amino acids. V was clipped by 1 base and J by 0 bases, with 7 bases between them. The CDR3 bases are TGCGCCAGCAGCCAAGCGGTCGACTCCTACGAGCAGTACTTC. Residues: CASSQAVDSYEQYF.

This clonotype appeared many times. The CDR3 coding sequence is TGTGCCAGCAGTGAACGGACAGGGGGCTTGGAGACCCAGTACTTC. Protein: CASSERTGGLETQYF. V and J are TRBV12-3 or TRBV12-4 and TRBJ2-5; 11 nucleotides agree with TRBD1. The J segment lost 5 bases and the V segment lost 5 bases, leaving 7 bases of the junction unmatched. The CDR3 extends over 15 amino acids.

On this clonotype itself: Relative to the germline gene, one junction end is altered; a read error may explain this. The gene calls are TRBV7-6 and TRBJ2-2; D is perhaps TRBD2 (5 bases). There are 12 residues in the CDR3. Per the germline V gene, CDR1 is SGHVS and CDR2 is FNYEAQ. DNA for the CDR3: TGTGCCAGCAGTTCGGTGAACGGGGAGCCGTTTTTT. It specifies CASSSVNGEPFF.

The chain carries TRBV11-2 and TRBJ2-1; a possible D gene is TRBD2 (5 bases). V gave up 7 bases and J gave up 4 bases, with 17 bases separating them. CDR1 and CDR2 (germline): SGHAT, FQNNGV. This CDR3 contains 15 residues. CDR3: CASILSRDLYNEQFF. The DNA for the CDR3 is TGTGCCAGCATACTAAGTCGGGATCTTTACAATGAGCAGTTCTTC.

This chain connects TRBV28 to TRBJ2-2, with TRBD2 identical over 11 bases. Trimming at V came to 7 bases and at J to 2 bases, leaving 3 bases not matched to a gene. Per the germline V gene, CDR1 is MDHEN and CDR2 is SYDVKM. The CDR3 loop spans 15 amino acids. The CDR3 bases are TGTGCCAGCACCCGACTAGCGGGAAACACCGGGGAGCTGTTTTTT. It codes for CASTRLAGNTGELFF.

This clonotype was observed a handful of times. The chain recombines TRBV20-1 with TRBJ2-3, with 8 positions matching TRBD1. With V trimmed by 4 bases and J by 2 bases, 8 bases remained unmatched. This CDR3 is built from 15 residues. The germline gives CDR1 DFQATT, CDR2 SNEGSKA (reference sequence). The CDR3 region is CSATGQGIPTDTQYF. CDR3 nucleotides: TGCAGTGCTACCGGACAGGGAATACCCACAGATACGCAGTATTTT.

This clonotype came up a few times. The chain links TRBV7-8 to TRBJ2-7; 11 bases are a match to TRBD2. CDR3 length equals 16 residues. CDR1 SGHVS and CDR2 FQNEAQ come from the germline V gene. V lost 5 bases to trimming and J lost 0 bases; unmatched junction nucleotides: 6. The DNA of the CDR3 is TGTGCCAGCAGCACACTTAGCGGGAGGGCCTCCTACGAGCAGTACTTC. This encodes CASSTLSGRASYEQYF.

This clonotype was observed a few times. The rearrangement uses TRBV5-1 and TRBJ2-2; D gene unclear. The CDR3 sequence is 16 residues long. The germline V gene encodes CDR1 SGHRS and CDR2 YFSETQ. V was pared by 4 bases and J by 1 base, with 14 bases between. The CDR3 reads CASSPRVEGNTGELFF. CDR3 in DNA: TGCGCCAGCAGCCCACGGGTTGAAGGGAACACCGGGGAGCTGTTTTTT. The variable domain in full, with the rest retrieved from reference TRBV5-1 and TRBJ2-2, is KAGVTQTPRYLIKTRGQQVTLSCSPISGHRSVSWYQQTPGQGLQFLFEYFSETQRNKGNFPGRFSGRQFSNSRSEMNVSTLELGDSALYLCASSPRVEGNTGELFFGEGSRLTVL.

At least ten counts were recorded for this clonotype. The rearrangement links TRBV4-3 to TRBJ2-2, with TRBD2 identical over 8 bases. CDR3 length equals 14 residues. The J segment lost 6 bases and the V segment lost 3 bases, leaving 3 bases of the junction unmatched. Looked up from germline, CDR1 is LGHNA and CDR2 is YSLEER. This chain's CDR3 is CASSHLRGAGELFF. In DNA form, the CDR3 reads TGCGCCAGCAGCCATCTGCGGGGGGCCGGGGAGCTGTTTTTT.

This clonotype was observed at least ten times. CDR3 sequence reads: CSAYSRDQKYF. The CDR3 DNA reads as TGCAGTGCTTACTCCCGGGACCAAAAGTACTTC. The chain has TRBV20-1 and TRBJ2-5; D may correspond to TRBD1 or TRBD2 (5 bases each). Germline values: CDR1 DFQATT, CDR2 SNEGSKA (reference sequence). The CDR3 runs 11 residues. Between the trimmed V and J ends, which lost 5 bases and 12 bases, there was a span of 16 bases.

This sequence joins TRBV5-1 and TRBJ2-1; 8 nucleotides line up with TRBD2. The CDR3 contains 16 residues. Germline V gene lookup returns CDR1 SGHRS and CDR2 YFSETQ. V trimming: 3 bases; J trimming: 1 base; junction bases outside the gene matches: 6. The CDR3 DNA reads as TGCGCCAGCAGCTCGGGACTAGGCCCTTCCTACAATGAGCAGTTCTTC. This sequence encodes CASSSGLGPSYNEQFF.

The chain carries TRBV27 and TRBJ2-1; D gene ambiguous. Germline V CDR1 and CDR2: MNHEY, SMNVEV (reference sequence). Deletions cut 3 bases from V and 5 bases from J, with 14 bases between. The length of the CDR3 is 15 residues. The CDR3 loop is CASSLGWANNNEQFF. The CDR3 DNA reads TGTGCCAGCAGTTTGGGTTGGGCTAACAACAATGAGCAGTTCTTC.

Concerning this clonotype itself: One end of the junction fails to match germline, which may point to a read error. V is TRBV7-7 and J is TRBJ2-1; 10 bases match TRBD1. The CDR3 has 14 amino acids. The germline V gene encodes CDR1 SSHAT and CDR2 FNYEAQ (reference sequence). CDR3 nucleotide sequence: TGTGCTAGCAGCTCGGGGACAGGGGAGGCTGAGCAGTTCTTC. Amino acid sequence: CASSSGTGEAEQFF.

This chain uses TRBV7-8 with TRBJ2-7; no clear D. Germline V gene sequence: CDR1 SGHVS, CDR2 FQNEAQ. There are 14 residues in the CDR3. Deletions cut 5 bases from V and 0 bases from J, with 11 bases between. For the CDR3, the DNA is TGTGCCAGCAGCGTCGAATCGGTCTCCTACGAGCAGTACTTC. This sequence encodes CASSVESVSYEQYF.

This clonotype was counted between two and nine times. The rearrangement links TRBV7-9 to TRBJ2-5; no definite D call. The CDR3 totals 14 residues. Per the germline V gene, CDR1 is SEHNR and CDR2 is FQNEAQ (reference sequence). Trimming cost V 3 bases and J 4 bases, with 12 bases left between them. The CDR3 sequence is CASSLSWAGETQYF. The CDR3 DNA reads TGTGCCAGCAGCTTGTCGTGGGCAGGAGAGACCCAGTACTTC.

This clonotype has just a few counts. The genes are TRBV5-1 and TRBJ2-7; D is perhaps TRBD2 (6 bases). Germline V gene data show CDR1 as SGHRS and CDR2 as YFSETQ. V was clipped by 1 base and J by 3 bases, with 14 bases between them. The CDR3 is made up of 15 amino acids. The CDR3 sequence: CASSLLDGSGYEQYF. In DNA, the CDR3 is TGCGCCAGCAGCTTGCTGGACGGGAGTGGCTACGAGCAGTACTTC.

This clonotype was observed a few times. J is TRBJ2-1 and V is TRBV29-1; D unresolved. Deletions cut 7 bases from V and 0 bases from J, with 16 bases between. The CDR3 extends over 15 amino acids. The germline V gene has CDR1 SQVTM and CDR2 ANQGSEA. CDR3 loop: CSGTKPESSYNEQFF. CDR3 nucleotides: TGCAGCGGAACAAAACCGGAAAGCTCCTACAATGAGCAGTTCTTC.

This clonotype has only a few counts. The rearrangement links TRBV24-1 to TRBJ2-1, with 11 bases that match TRBD1. CDR1 KGHDR and CDR2 SFDVKD come from the germline V gene. V lost 7 bases to trimming and J lost 9 bases; unmatched junction nucleotides: 4. The CDR3 spans 13 residues. CDR3 region: CATRSGTGGEQFF. The CDR3 DNA follows: TGTGCCACCAGGTCCGGGACAGGGGGTGAGCAGTTCTTC.

Only a few counts were recorded for this clonotype. This chain uses TRBV7-9 with TRBJ2-1; D not resolved. V shed 6 bases and J shed 10 bases, with 10 bases lying between them. The CDR3 extends over 11 amino acids. CDR1 is SEHNR, CDR2 FQNEAQ, per germline (reference sequence). CDR3 sequence: CASRLNREQFF. The DNA of the CDR3 is TGTGCCAGCAGACTGAACCGGGAGCAGTTCTTC.

Only a few counts were recorded for this clonotype. V gene TRBV7-9 combines with J gene TRBJ2-2, with D perhaps TRBD2 (5 bases). With 2 bases removed from V and 0 bases from J, the gap between germline ends came to 13 bases. The CDR3 contains 17 residues. The germline gives CDR1 SEHNR, CDR2 FQNEAQ (reference sequence). This CDR3 reads CASSLLKLDANTGELFF. CDR3 coding DNA: TGTGCCAGCAGCTTACTAAAACTAGACGCGAACACCGGGGAGCTGTTTTTT.

This clonotype has a handful of counts. The chain carries TRBV20-1 and TRBJ1-2, with D unclear. This CDR3 has 11 amino acids. Germline V gives CDR1 DFQATT, CDR2 SNEGSKA (reference sequence). V gave up 3 bases and J gave up 8 bases, with 10 bases separating them. This CDR3 reads CSARAYSGYTF. The CDR3 DNA sequence: TGCAGTGCTAGGGCCTACTCGGGCTACACCTTC.

In this sample, this clonotype turned up many times. The chain uses TRBV4-1 and TRBJ2-7; D is possibly TRBD1 (5 bases). Germline CDR1 and CDR2: MGHRA and YSYEKL. This CDR3 contains 14 residues. The V and J ends lost 1 base and 4 bases respectively, with 11 bases between them. CDR3 region: CASSQVSNRYEQYF. In DNA, the CDR3 is TGCGCCAGCAGCCAAGTTTCCAACAGGTACGAGCAGTACTTC.

V usage is TRBV7-2 and J usage is TRBJ2-7, with a tentative D call TRBD2 (6 bases). The germline V gene has CDR1 SGHTA and CDR2 FQGNSA. Between the trimmed V and J ends, which lost 0 bases and 0 bases, there was a span of 15 bases. The CDR3 covers 17 residues. CDR3 in DNA: TGTGCCAGCAGCTTAGCGCCGGACTACCGCCCCTCCTACGAGCAGTACTTC. It yields the protein CASSLAPDYRPSYEQYF.

The rearrangement links TRBV12-3 or TRBV12-4 to TRBJ2-1; 9 nucleotides agree with TRBD1. CDR3 length: 14 residues. Germline trimming cut 6 bases from V and 8 bases from J; bases unmatched to any gene: 8. CDR3 coding DNA: TGTGCCAGCAGCCATGACAGGGGGGGCGATGAGCAGTTCTTC. Translated, it gives CASSHDRGGDEQFF.

This clonotype was observed many times. The rearrangement joins TRBV29-1 to TRBJ1-1; 7 bases line up with TRBD1. The junction had 2 bases not matched to a gene; V was cut back by 7 bases and J by 3 bases. This CDR3 region has 11 residues. Germline CDR1 is SQVTM and CDR2 is ANQGSEA. The CDR3 coding sequence is TGCAGCGGCGACAGGGACACTGAAGCTTTCTTT. Its protein is CSGDRDTEAFF. Filled out from reference TRBV29-1 and TRBJ1-1, the complete variable domain reads SAVISQKPSRDICQRGTSLTIQCQVDSQVTMMFWYRQQPGQSLTLIATANQGSEATYESGFVIDKFPISRPNLTFSTLTVSNMSPEDSSIYLCSGDRDTEAFFGQGTRLTVV.

The table lists this clonotype with many counts. The gene calls are TRBV27 and TRBJ2-7; 12 bases fit TRBD2. J lost 3 bases, V lost 4 bases, and 1 base had no gene match. The CDR3 extends over 14 amino acids. Germline-derived CDR1 and CDR2 are MNHEY and SMNVEV (reference sequence). CDR3 in DNA: TGTGCCAGCAGTTGGACTAGCGGGAACTACGAGCAGTACTTC. It yields the protein CASSWTSGNYEQYF.

The V call is TRBV7-9, the J call TRBJ2-7; 9 bases match TRBD1. The CDR3 has 17 amino acids. V lost 0 bases and J lost 2; bases outside the gene matches: 8. Germline V gives CDR1 SEHNR, CDR2 FQNEAQ (reference sequence). The CDR3 DNA follows: TGTGCCAGCAGCTTAGCCCAGGGCAGACAGGGGGCCTACGAGCAGTACTTC. Amino acid sequence: CASSLAQGRQGAYEQYF.

The rearrangement links TRBV5-1 to TRBJ1-4; the D gene is possibly TRBD1 (5 bases). Germline assignment: CDR1 SGHRS and CDR2 YFSETQ. The length of the CDR3 is 16 residues. The germline V and J ends were trimmed by 0 bases and 7 bases, with 16 bases remaining between them. CDR3 sequence (DNA): TGCGCCAGCAGCTTGGGGGACCCGCCCGAGGGTGAAAAACTGTTTTTT. It specifies CASSLGDPPEGEKLFF.